The 26 T cell receptor beta chains reported below all come from one sample, sequenced in a study of neurological immune-mediated disorders. As for time point: longitudinal time-point 3. From the 5' RACE reads, TCRdb called clonotypes with MiXCR, one entry per CDR3 protein. Of approximately 85,000 distinct CDR3 sequences listed, 3.5% to 4.5% are singletons. The sequenced sample consisted of PBMCs. These receptors all come from a woman aged 60-75 years with multiple sclerosis.

This clonotype occurred many times. The CDR3 DNA follows: TGTGCCAGCAGCTTAGAGCCGCTTGCGGGGGCGGATCAGCCCCAGCATTTT. Protein sequence: CASSLEPLAGADQPQHF. The chain employs TRBV7-6 and TRBJ1-5, with D tentatively TRBD1 (6 bases). Germline V gene sequence: CDR1 SGHVS, CDR2 FNYEAQ. This CDR3 is 17 amino acids long. Trimming cost V 1 base and J 5 bases, with 18 bases left between them.

This clonotype was counted many times. The chain's CDR3 is CSARTYGSPLGNEQFF. CDR3 nucleotide sequence: TGCAGTGCTAGAACCTACGGGTCCCCCCTGGGCAATGAGCAGTTCTTC. The chain has TRBV20-1 and TRBJ2-1; D ambiguous. Trimming stripped 2 bases from V and 6 bases from J, with 20 bases between. Germline assignment: CDR1 DFQATT and CDR2 SNEGSKA (reference sequence). This CDR3 spans 16 amino acids.

Ten or more counts support this clonotype. The chain carries TRBV20-1 and TRBJ1-1; D unresolved. CDR1 DFQATT and CDR2 SNEGSKA come from the germline V gene (reference sequence). Trimming took 0 bases from V and 5 from J, leaving 7 bases between them. This CDR3 spans 12 amino acids. CDR3 bases: TGCAGTGCTAGAGATGTTGGAACTGAAGCTTTCTTT. It codes for CSARDVGTEAFF.

This clonotype showed up many times. This chain links TRBV27 with TRBJ2-7; D is uncertain. CDR1 and CDR2 (germline): MNHEY, SMNVEV (reference sequence). This CDR3 comprises 13 residues. Trimming took off 6 bases at V and 3 bases at J, with 12 bases between the two ends. The chain's CDR3 is CASSLALSYEQYF. DNA for the CDR3: TGTGCCAGCAGCTTGGCCCTCAGCTACGAGCAGTACTTC.

This clonotype occurred many times. This chain uses TRBV7-2 with TRBJ1-1, with TRBD1 identical over 11 bases. The V segment lost 5 bases and the J segment 4 bases; nucleotides outside the gene matches: 6. The germline gives CDR1 SGHTA, CDR2 FQGNSA. This CDR3 comprises 15 residues. The CDR3 coding sequence is TGTGCCAGCAGCCCGGACAGGGGGCCTTTCACTGAAGCTTTCTTT. It specifies CASSPDRGPFTEAFF.

This clonotype was found many times. The V gene is TRBV12-3 or TRBV12-4, the J gene TRBJ2-2; 12 nucleotides align to TRBD1. The CDR3 is made up of 17 amino acids. With V trimmed by 6 bases and J by 4 bases, 9 bases remained unmatched. The DNA for the CDR3 is TGTGCCAGCAGGCCAGGGACAGGGGGCGCGGGCACCGGGGAGCTGTTTTTT. Translated: CASRPGTGGAGTGELFF.

This clonotype was recorded at least ten times. The chain carries TRBV5-1 and TRBJ2-7; maybe TRBD1 (6 bases). Trimming left V 1 base short and J 1 base short, with 12 bases between. The CDR3 consists of 15 residues. Germline V gives CDR1 SGHRS, CDR2 YFSETQ. CDR3 protein: CASSLFGTGSYEQYF. In nucleotides, the CDR3 is TGCGCCAGCAGCTTGTTTGGTACAGGGTCCTACGAGCAGTACTTC.

This clonotype was seen more than once but under ten times. This sequence may be a read error, since a much larger clone differs from it by one base. V and J are TRBV20-1 and TRBJ2-3; TRBD2 aligns across 9 bases. The CDR3 spans 14 residues. V trimming: 7 bases; J trimming: 1 base; junction bases outside the gene matches: 6. Looked up from germline, CDR1 is DFQATT and CDR2 is SNEGSKA (reference sequence). This chain's CDR3 is CSERRGGGTDTQYF. The DNA of the CDR3 is TGCAGTGAGAGGCGGGGGGGCGGCACAGATACGCAGTATTTT.

This clonotype was detected ten times or more. V gene TRBV5-1 combines with J gene TRBJ2-3; the D gene could be TRBD1 or TRBD2 (6 bases each). Germline V gives CDR1 SGHRS, CDR2 YFSETQ. V was cut by 1 base and J by 0 bases, with 18 bases left in between. CDR3 length equals 18 residues. CDR3 sequence: CASSLWERLGGSTDTQYF. The CDR3 nucleotides read TGCGCCAGCAGCTTGTGGGAACGACTAGGGGGAAGCACAGATACGCAGTATTTT.

This clonotype has a count of ten or more. The J gene is TRBJ2-7, the V gene TRBV5-1; D may be TRBD1 (6 bases). V was pared by 2 bases and J by 5 bases, with 14 bases between. Germline V gene data show CDR1 as SGHRS and CDR2 as YFSETQ. This CDR3 comprises 14 residues. The CDR3 DNA sequence: TGCGCCAGCAGCTTAAAAACAGGGCCCCACGAGCAGTACTTC. Its protein is CASSLKTGPHEQYF.

This clonotype was seen repeatedly, ten times or more. V and J are TRBV14 and TRBJ2-5, with 7 bases fitting TRBD1. Germline V gene data show CDR1 as SGHDN and CDR2 as FVKESK. With 4 bases clipped from V and 2 bases from J, the junction kept 7 bases outside the gene matches. CDR3 length equals 15 residues. In DNA form, the CDR3 reads TGTGCCAGCAGCCCCCCGGACAGGCGACAAGAGACCCAGTACTTC. Amino acid sequence: CASSPPDRRQETQYF.

The sample holds many counts of this clonotype. This chain joins TRBV12-3 or TRBV12-4 and TRBJ1-5; possible D gene TRBD1, 6 bases. The CDR3 runs 16 residues. Trimming left V 3 bases short and J 6 bases short, with 18 bases between. CDR3 DNA: TGTGCCAGCAGTTTTATGCTCGGGGGGCGCGGTCAGCCCCAGCATTTT. It translates to CASSFMLGGRGQPQHF.

Concerning this clonotype itself: Given a much more abundant clone one base away, this may be a read error. The genes are TRBV7-7 and TRBJ2-7, with no clear D. In germline, CDR1 is SSHAT, CDR2 FNYEAQ (reference sequence). The CDR3 has 13 amino acids. The CDR3: CASSFGGRGEQYF. The CDR3 coding sequence is TGTGCTAGCAGCTTCGGTGGTCGTGGCGAGCAGTACTTC.

The chain has TRBV4-2 and TRBJ2-5, with D perhaps TRBD1 (5 bases). Germline V gene lookup returns CDR1 LGHNA and CDR2 YNFKEQ. The CDR3 contains 15 residues. The germline V and J ends were trimmed by 7 bases and 5 bases, with 20 bases remaining between them. CDR3 sequence: CASIHGAQLGETQYF. The CDR3 nucleotides are TGTGCCAGCATCCATGGGGCGCAGCTAGGGGAGACCCAGTACTTC.

V gene TRBV3-1 combines with J gene TRBJ2-2; weak D call: TRBD1 (5 bases). The germline gives CDR1 LGHDT, CDR2 YNNKEL (reference sequence). V was clipped by 3 bases and J by 9 bases, with 14 bases between them. This CDR3 is 14 amino acids long. CDR3 DNA sequence: TGTGCCAGCAGCCAGGAGTGGACACCTCGGGAGCTGTTTTTT. Translating gives CASSQEWTPRELFF.

This clonotype was observed many times. V is TRBV9 and J is TRBJ2-2; 7 nucleotides agree with TRBD1. From germline, CDR1 is SGDLS and CDR2 YYNGEE. Germline trimming cut 0 bases from V and 5 bases from J; bases unmatched to any gene: 1. CDR3 length: 14 residues. Here the CDR3 reads CASSVEGATGELFF. The CDR3, as DNA: TGTGCCAGCAGCGTAGAGGGGGCGACCGGGGAGCTGTTTTTT.

This clonotype was detected many times. J is TRBJ2-1 and V is TRBV20-1; TRBD2 aligns across 9 bases. CDR1 and CDR2 (germline): DFQATT, SNEGSKA (reference sequence). This CDR3 has 15 residues. V shed 3 bases, J shed 3 bases, and the junction held 6 bases outside the gene matches. This CDR3 is CSASSAGGRYNEQFF. The CDR3 region has the DNA TGCAGTGCTAGCTCAGCGGGGGGACGCTACAATGAGCAGTTCTTC.

The table lists this clonotype with many counts. The chain employs TRBV5-6 and TRBJ2-7; D may match TRBD1 or TRBD2 (5 bases each). The CDR3 extends over 15 amino acids. Per the germline V gene, CDR1 is SGHDT and CDR2 is YYEEEE. The V end was cut by 7 bases, the J end by 2 bases, with 19 bases between. The CDR3 nucleotides read TGTGCCAGCGAACCTCTTGAGGGGTCTACCTACGAGCAGTACTTC. This encodes CASEPLEGSTYEQYF.

This clonotype was seen many times. The chain recombines TRBV20-1 with TRBJ1-5; a possible D gene is TRBD1 (5 bases). CDR3 size: 12 residues. Germline V gene lookup returns CDR1 DFQATT and CDR2 SNEGSKA (reference sequence). Trimming left V 3 bases short and J 9 bases short, with 12 bases between. The CDR3: CSARDGGWPQHF. As DNA, the CDR3 is TGCAGTGCTAGGGACGGGGGATGGCCCCAGCATTTT.

Ten or more counts support this clonotype. The gene calls are TRBV6-1 and TRBJ2-7; TRBD1 aligns across 7 bases. Germline V gene sequence: CDR1 MNHNS, CDR2 SASEGT. The CDR3 length is 14 residues. V shed 7 bases and J 0 bases; nucleotides not matched to a gene: 6. CDR3 nucleotides: TGTGCCAGCATTAAGGACAGGAGCTCCTACGAGCAGTACTTC. Amino acids: CASIKDRSSYEQYF.

The chain recombines TRBV6-7 with TRBJ2-7; unclear D gene. TRBV6-7 carries the ORF label, with uncertain function. CDR3 length equals 16 residues. The V and J ends lost 0 bases and 3 bases respectively, with 15 bases between them. The CDR3 DNA reads TGTGCCAGCAGTTACTCGAAATCCCGGAACAGCTACGAGCAGTACTTC. Encoded protein: CASSYSKSRNSYEQYF.

This clonotype was recorded many times. The J gene is TRBJ2-3, the V gene TRBV20-1, with D possibly matching TRBD2 (6 bases). This CDR3 has 15 residues. The germline V and J ends were trimmed by 0 bases and 0 bases, with 10 bases remaining between them. CDR1 is DFQATT, CDR2 SNEGSKA, per germline (reference sequence). The CDR3: CSARDPRGSTDTQYF. Here the CDR3 DNA reads TGCAGTGCTAGAGATCCTCGGGGGAGCACAGATACGCAGTATTTT.

This clonotype was observed many times. The rearrangement joins TRBV29-1 to TRBJ1-1, with D possibly TRBD1 on 6 matching bases. Germline loops: CDR1 SQVTM, CDR2 ANQGSEA. Trimming cost V 2 bases and J 7 bases, with 14 bases left between them. This CDR3 has 13 residues. The CDR3 sequence is CSVERVTGHEAFF. Here the CDR3 DNA reads TGCAGCGTTGAACGCGTGACAGGCCATGAAGCTTTCTTT.

Only a few counts were recorded for this clonotype. The V gene is TRBV18, the J gene TRBJ2-7; perhaps TRBD1 as D (6 bases). Per the germline V gene, CDR1 is KGHSH and CDR2 is LQKENI. The germline V and J ends were trimmed by 2 bases and 4 bases, with 9 bases remaining between them. This CDR3 is 13 amino acids long. CDR3: CASSPKQGYEQYF. CDR3 coding DNA: TGTGCCAGCTCACCAAAACAGGGTTACGAGCAGTACTTC.

This clonotype has a count of ten or more. This rearrangement joins TRBV19 to TRBJ2-6, with D possibly TRBD2 on 5 matching bases. The V end lost 2 bases, the J end lost 0 bases, and 14 bases lay between the germline ends. CDR1 and CDR2 (germline): LNHDA, SQIVND (reference sequence). This CDR3 region has 18 residues. CDR3 in DNA: TGTGCCAGTAGTATACTGGGGAGCGTAGACTCTGGGGCCAACGTCCTGACTTTC. Translating it yields CASSILGSVDSGANVLTF.

Ten or more counts support this clonotype. The chain has TRBV29-1 and TRBJ1-2; TRBD1 might be the D (5 bases). The germline CDR1 and CDR2 sequences are SQVTM and ANQGSEA. This CDR3 is 12 amino acids long. Trimming took off 4 bases at V and 3 bases at J, with 9 bases between the two ends. DNA of the CDR3: TGCAGCGTTGCCGGGACGGACTATGGCTACACCTTC. It encodes CSVAGTDYGYTF.